Below, 29 T cell receptor beta chains from the same sample are listed, as sequenced in a study of cytomegalovirus exposure and HLA in healthy donors. 13 Jbeta primers and 60 Vbeta primers were used for the PCR. The assay was immunoSEQ multiplex PCR, and TCRdb's table has in-frame clones only and misses some. Of about 150,000 clones listed, 75% to 80% are singletons. Sequencing was done on a sample of PBMCs. These receptors all stem from a woman aged 25 to 39 in good health and CMV-seronegative.

This clone was found once. As DNA, the CDR3 is TGCAGCGTCAAGCTAACTAGCGGGCGGAGCACAGATACGCAGTATTTT. Translated, it gives CSVKLTSGRSTDTQYF. This chain joins TRBV29-1 and TRBJ2-3; 9 bases are shared with TRBD2. The CDR3 is 16 residues long. Looked up from germline, CDR1 is SQVTM and CDR2 is ANQGSEA. J lost 0 bases, V lost 6 bases, and 10 bases had no gene match.

This clone was seen a few times. This rearrangement joins TRBV2 to TRBJ1-1, with no clear D. CDR1 and CDR2 from the germline V gene are SNHLY and FYNNEI. Trimming took 4 bases from V and 4 from J, leaving 13 bases between them. The CDR3 sequence is 14 residues long. In nucleotides, the CDR3 is TGTGCCAGCAGTGTAGCTACTCGGGGCACTGAAGCTTTCTTT. As protein: CASSVATRGTEAFF.

The gene calls are TRBV7-2 and TRBJ1-1; 11 bases fit TRBD1. Germline assignment: CDR1 SGHTA and CDR2 FQGNSA. V trimming: 6 bases; J trimming: 5 bases; junction bases outside the gene matches: 14. This CDR3 spans 17 amino acids. The CDR3 region has the DNA TGTGCCAGCAGGGCCGGTGGACAGGGGGCGGGAAAGACTGAAGCTTTCTTT. Translating gives CASRAGGQGAGKTEAFF.

The J gene is TRBJ1-3, the V gene TRBV2; maybe TRBD1 (5 bases). V shed 4 bases and J shed 5 bases, with 9 bases lying between them. The CDR3 consists of 13 residues. Germline V gene lookup returns CDR1 SNHLY and CDR2 FYNNEI. CDR3 bases: TGTGCCAGCAGTGCAGGGTACAGAAACACCATATATTTT. Its protein product is CASSAGYRNTIYF.

This chain uses TRBV9 with TRBJ2-2; 9 bases align to TRBD1. Germline V lookup: CDR1 SGDLS, CDR2 YYNGEE. This CDR3 comprises 16 residues. Losses at the gene ends were 4 bases for V and 5 bases for J; bases not matched to a gene: 9. The CDR3, as DNA: TGTGCCAGCAGCCCGTGGGACAGGGAGGGAACCGGGGAGCTGTTTTTT. This sequence encodes CASSPWDREGTGELFF.

The chain employs TRBV7-6 and TRBJ2-3; 7 bases map to TRBD2. Germline assignment: CDR1 SGHVS and CDR2 FNYEAQ. The CDR3 covers 15 residues. V was pared by 1 base and J by 4 bases, with 5 bases of the junction left unmatched. DNA of the CDR3: TGTGCCAGCAGCTTAGTGGGGGGGGAGGCAGATACGCAGTATTTT. It is translated as CASSLVGGEADTQYF.

Only one count was recorded for this clone. V and J are TRBV6-1 and TRBJ1-6; 7 bases match TRBD1. The CDR3 runs to 13 residues. Germline V gives CDR1 MNHNS, CDR2 SASEGT. V shed 6 bases and J 9 bases; nucleotides not matched to a gene: 5. The CDR3 loop reads CASRTTGISPLHF. The CDR3, as DNA: TGTGCCAGCAGGACGACAGGGATTTCACCCCTCCACTTT.

The rearrangement joins TRBV28 to TRBJ1-2, with D possibly being TRBD1 (5 bases). Germline V gene sequence: CDR1 MDHEN, CDR2 SYDVKM. V lost 4 bases to trimming and J lost 10 bases, with 22 bases between them. The CDR3 spans 15 residues. The DNA for the CDR3 is TGTGCCAGCAGTTCCGGCGGGGCCGCCCGCAGAAACTACACCTTC. It yields the protein CASSSGGAARRNYTF.

The chain has TRBV27 and TRBJ2-1; tentatively, D is TRBD2 (6 bases). Germline V lookup: CDR1 MNHEY, CDR2 SMNVEV (reference sequence). CDR3 length: 13 residues. Trimming shortened V by 0 bases and J by 7 bases, and 7 bases separated the two germline ends. The CDR3: CASSLSRENEQFF. CDR3 DNA sequence: TGTGCCAGCAGTTTATCTCGGGAGAATGAGCAGTTCTTC.

In its sample, this clone was seen once. V is TRBV6-1 and J is TRBJ2-1; maybe TRBD2 (6 bases). Germline V gene data show CDR1 as MNHNS and CDR2 as SASEGT. This CDR3 is 15 amino acids long. Trimming took 6 bases from V and 10 from J, leaving 22 bases between them. CDR3 DNA sequence: TGTGCCAGCAGGGAGGGGCGACGACTCCTGGGAGAGCAGTTCTTC. Protein: CASREGRRLLGEQFF.

This clone was seen a few times. J is TRBJ1-1 and V is TRBV5-5, with TRBD1 matching over 12 bases. This CDR3 spans 17 amino acids. The ends lost 2 bases at V and 3 bases at J; junction bases unmatched: 8. Per the germline V gene, CDR1 is SGHKS and CDR2 is YYEKEE (reference sequence). The CDR3 region is CASSFRDRGQEDTEAFF. In nucleotides, the CDR3 is TGTGCCAGCAGCTTTCGGGACAGGGGGCAGGAGGACACTGAAGCTTTCTTT.

This clone turned up a few times. The chain uses TRBV6-6 and TRBJ2-1; 9 bases line up with TRBD1. CDR3 length: 16 residues. Losses at the gene ends were 2 bases for V and 4 bases for J; bases not matched to a gene: 6. CDR1 and CDR2 (germline): MNHNY, SVGAGI (reference sequence). CDR3 in amino acids: CASSYPPGQGYNEQFF. CDR3 DNA: TGTGCCAGCAGTTACCCACCGGGACAGGGATACAATGAGCAGTTCTTC.

The chain employs TRBV6-5 and TRBJ1-2; 10 positions match TRBD1. Germline lookup yields CDR1 MNHEY and CDR2 SVGAGI. With V trimmed by 6 bases and J by 4 bases, 5 bases remained unmatched. This CDR3 is built from 14 residues. This CDR3 reads CASRETGGTYGYTF. The CDR3 DNA follows: TGTGCCAGCAGAGAGACAGGGGGCACCTATGGCTACACCTTC.

The chain combines TRBV27 with TRBJ2-7, with 9 bases lining up with TRBD1. Germline assignment: CDR1 MNHEY and CDR2 SMNVEV (reference sequence). V lost 3 bases to trimming and J lost 2 bases; unmatched junction nucleotides: 8. This CDR3 is 16 amino acids long. Here the CDR3 reads CASSFRVGQGPYEQYF. The DNA of the CDR3 is TGTGCCAGCAGTTTTCGAGTGGGACAGGGACCCTACGAGCAGTACTTC.

J is TRBJ1-6 and V is TRBV10-3, with 8 bases identical to TRBD1. Trimming took 6 bases from V and 9 from J; bases not matched to a gene: 10. CDR1 is ENHRY, CDR2 SYGVKD, per germline. The CDR3 extends over 15 amino acids. CDR3 coding DNA: TGTGCCATCAGAGCCGGACAGGGCGTAGGTTCACCCCTCCACTTT. It encodes CAIRAGQGVGSPLHF.

The chain recombines TRBV9 with TRBJ1-1; D gene uncertain. Germline lookup yields CDR1 SGDLS and CDR2 YYNGEE. The ends were cut back, 0 bases at V and 3 bases at J, with 12 bases in the middle. The CDR3 contains 15 residues. The CDR3 nucleotides are TGTGCCAGCAGCGTAGGGAGAGGGTTTGACACTGAAGCTTTCTTT. It yields the protein CASSVGRGFDTEAFF.

The chain joins TRBV5-6 to TRBJ1-4; tentative D call: TRBD1 (5 bases). Germline V gives CDR1 SGHDT, CDR2 YYEEEE. This CDR3 has 15 residues. The V end lost 2 bases, the J end lost 0 bases, and 8 bases lay between the germline ends. The CDR3 nucleotides are TGTGCCAGCAGCTTTGACAGTGCAACTAATGAAAAACTGTTTTTT. As protein: CASSFDSATNEKLFF. Drawing the rest from reference TRBV5-6 and TRBJ1-4, the complete variable domain is DAGVTQSPTHLIKTRGQQVTLRCSPKSGHDTVSWYQQALGQGPQFIFQYYEEEERQRGNFPDRFSGHQFPNYSSELNVNALLLGDSALYLCASSFDSATNEKLFFGSGTQLSVL.

In its sample, this clone was seen a few times. The gene calls are TRBV11-2 and TRBJ1-4; no firm D call. Deletions cut 4 bases from V and 7 bases from J, with 19 bases between. Germline V gene sequence: CDR1 SGHAT, CDR2 FQNNGV. The CDR3 loop spans 16 amino acids. CDR3 residues: CASSSSPGGFPEKLFF. The CDR3, as DNA: TGTGCCAGCAGCTCTTCCCCGGGTGGGTTTCCTGAAAAACTGTTTTTT.

This sequence joins TRBV5-6 and TRBJ1-2; D possibly corresponds to TRBD1 (6 bases). V lost 4 bases and J lost 5, with 15 bases in between. CDR1 SGHDT and CDR2 YYEEEE come from the germline V gene. CDR3 length equals 14 residues. CDR3 nucleotides: TGTGCCAGCAGCGGCCCGACAGGATCGTATGGCTACACCTTC. Its protein product is CASSGPTGSYGYTF.

V usage is TRBV11-2 and J usage is TRBJ2-1, with 12 bases aligning to TRBD2. This CDR3 comprises 16 residues. V gave up 5 bases and J gave up 7 bases; unmatched junction bases: 9. The germline V gene encodes CDR1 SGHAT and CDR2 FQNNGV. CDR3 DNA: TGTGCCAGCAGCCTACCTAGCGGGGGGGGGAAGAATGAGCAGTTCTTC. Its protein is CASSLPSGGGKNEQFF. Variable domain in full (rest from reference TRBV11-2 and TRBJ2-1): EAGVAQSPRYKIIEKRQSVAFWCNPISGHATLYWYQQILGQGPKLLIQFQNNGVVDDSQLPKDRFSAERLKGVDSTLKIQPAKLEDSAVYLCASSLPSGGGKNEQFFGPGTRLTVL.

V is TRBV5-1 and J is TRBJ1-4, with D maybe TRBD1 (6 bases). The CDR3 consists of 16 residues. Trimming took off 4 bases at V and 2 bases at J, with 15 bases between the two ends. CDR1 and CDR2 from the germline V gene are SGHRS and YFSETQ. This CDR3 is CASSAQYQGTNEKLFF. For the CDR3, the DNA is TGCGCCAGCAGCGCGCAGTACCAGGGGACTAATGAAAAACTGTTTTTT.

The rearrangement joins TRBV14 to TRBJ1-6; D is uncertain. The CDR3 runs to 16 residues. V shed 1 base and J shed 10 bases, with 17 bases lying between them. CDR1 and CDR2 from the germline V gene are SGHDN and FVKESK. The CDR3 nucleotides are TGTGCCAGCAGCCAAGGAAGAGGATTACCGAGGTCACCCCTCCACTTT. Protein sequence: CASSQGRGLPRSPLHF.

J is TRBJ1-1 and V is TRBV5-1, with D unclear. Trimming cost V 4 bases and J 1 base, with 11 bases left between them. Germline V gene data show CDR1 as SGHRS and CDR2 as YFSETQ. This CDR3 has 14 residues. CDR3 residues: CASSEDTSNTEAFF. DNA of the CDR3: TGCGCCAGCAGCGAAGACACCTCGAACACTGAAGCTTTCTTT.

The chain uses TRBV2 and TRBJ2-3; TRBD2 might be the D (7 bases). The CDR3 length is 14 residues. CDR1 is SNHLY and CDR2 is FYNNEI in the germline V gene. V shed 7 bases and J shed 3 bases, with 14 bases lying between them. CDR3 nucleotides: TGTGCCAGCACCGCTAGGGGGGGAACAGATACGCAGTATTTT. Its translation is CASTARGGTDTQYF.

Remarks on this clone: Distinct nucleotide sequences in the sample also encode this CDR3. The chain uses TRBV6-5 and TRBJ1-1; D is unresolved. Trimming stripped 2 bases from V and 0 bases from J, with 7 bases between. The CDR3 sequence is 14 residues long. The V gene's germline CDR1 is MNHEY and CDR2 SVGAGI. The CDR3 region is CASSYAGLNTEAFF. The CDR3 nucleotides read TGTGCCAGCAGTTACGCGGGCTTGAACACTGAAGCTTTCTTT.

The chain has TRBV5-1 and TRBJ1-6; 10 nucleotides align to TRBD1. The CDR3 totals 15 residues. V lost 4 bases to trimming and J lost 13 bases; unmatched junction nucleotides: 11. Germline-derived CDR1 and CDR2 are SGHRS and YFSETQ. The chain's CDR3 is CASSAGDRGTWPLHF. CDR3 bases: TGCGCCAGCAGCGCGGGGGACAGGGGAACATGGCCCCTCCACTTT.

The chain links TRBV2 to TRBJ2-5; D might be TRBD2 (6 bases). Trimming took off 8 bases at V and 1 base at J, with 11 bases between the two ends. The CDR3 is 13 amino acids. CDR1 and CDR2 from the germline V gene are SNHLY and FYNNEI. Here the CDR3 DNA reads TGTGCCAGCGGCGCGGGGACCCAAGAGACCCAGTACTTC. Its protein product is CASGAGTQETQYF. Supplemented by reference TRBV2 and TRBJ2-5, the full variable domain reads EPEVTQTPSHQVTQMGQEVILRCVPISNHLYFYWYRQILGQKVEFLVSFYNNEISEKSEIFDDQFSVERPDGSNFTLKIRSTKLEDSAMYFCASGAGTQETQYFGPGTRLLVL.

CDR3 region: CASSETNNNYNEQFF. CDR3 nucleotide sequence: TGCGCCAGCAGTGAGACAAATAATAACTACAATGAGCAGTTCTTC. The V call is TRBV10-1, the J call TRBJ2-1, with D hard to call. The CDR3 has 15 amino acids. Per germline, CDR1 WNHNN and CDR2 SYGVQD (reference sequence). V lost 2 bases and J 3 bases, leaving 11 bases between the germline ends.

CDR3 residues: CASSWGQGADTQYF. Here the CDR3 DNA reads TGTGCCAGCAGCTGGGGACAGGGTGCAGATACGCAGTATTTT. This chain joins TRBV11-2 and TRBJ2-3, with 9 positions matching TRBD1. This CDR3 has 14 amino acids. Trimming took 4 bases from V and 4 from J; bases not matched to a gene: 3. Germline CDR1 and CDR2: SGHAT and FQNNGV.